This TCR beta chain was profiled in a study of shared clonotypes between healthy human individuals. Overall study context: Donor composition was two women and three men, aged 18 to 49.

Naive CD8 cells lacked CD45RO and underwent positive selection for CCR7, leaving out terminally differentiated effector memory CD45RA+ cells. Every donor was a Caucasian adult from Nashville, Tennessee. Trimming left V 3 bases short and J 1 base short, with 13 bases between. In germline, CDR1 is SGDLS, CDR2 YYNGEE. The CDR3 covers 15 residues. Clones were sequenced by immunoSEQ multiplex PCR, and TCRdb holds only the in-frame ones, with some missing. This sample has approximately 2,200,000 clones, with 90% to 95% found just once. The sequenced sample was naive CD8+ T cells from PBMCs. The chain uses TRBV9 and TRBJ1-2; D uncertain. The clonotype comes from a man younger than 35 in good health. Some clones in this sample may be carry-over from other donors' samples. As DNA, the CDR3 is TGTGCCAGCAGCGAGCGGAGGGAACTTAACTATGGCTACACCTTC. Amino acid sequence: CASSERRELNYGYTF.